The present TCR beta chain was sequenced within a study of blood T cells in healthy people across ages. The authors ran a second PCR of about 7 to 11 cycles using a sample-barcoded 5' primer and a J-beta primer mix. A single record per CDR3 protein comes from TCRdb applying MiXCR to the 5' RACE reads. The profile shows fewer than 1.5 million distinct CDR3 sequences, roughly 40% of them singletons. Peripheral blood was drawn, about 9.1 milliliters per donor. CDR3 length: 11 amino acids. The V gene's germline CDR1 is DFQATT and CDR2 SNEGSKA (reference sequence). V was cut by 4 bases and J by 3 bases, with 4 bases left in between.

This clonotype originated in a woman aged 18-29 years in good health. The V and J genes are TRBV20-1 and TRBJ2-1; unclear D gene. Sequences were obtained from blood. The CDR3 reads CSAIDYNEQFF. CDR3 DNA sequence: TGCAGTGCTATAGACTACAATGAGCAGTTCTTC.